The 30 T cell receptor beta chains given below trace back to one sample, sequenced in a study of blood T cell repertoires in COVID-19. Profiling relied on immunoSEQ multiplex PCR, and the TCRdb table lists in-frame clones only, not all of them. The sample consists of under 300,000 clones, about 83% of them appearing once. The sample consisted of peripheral blood. The receptors stem from a human donor in a cohort sampled during active COVID-19.

This rearrangement joins TRBV12-3 or TRBV12-4 to TRBJ1-1; 10 bases match TRBD1. This CDR3 is built from 13 residues. V lost 5 bases to trimming and J lost 11 bases; unmatched junction nucleotides: 8. CDR3 protein: CASSPGQGLRAFF. The CDR3, as DNA: TGTGCCAGCAGTCCGGGACAGGGGTTGAGGGCTTTCTTT.

This chain connects TRBV15 to TRBJ1-5; 9 bases are a match to TRBD1. The germline V gene encodes CDR1 LNHNV and CDR2 YYDKDF (reference sequence). The CDR3 runs to 17 residues. The V segment lost 1 base and the J segment 4 bases; nucleotides outside the gene matches: 8. The CDR3 region is CATSRGFDRGGNQPQHF. The CDR3, as DNA: TGTGCCACCAGCAGAGGTTTCGACAGGGGGGGAAATCAGCCCCAGCATTTT.

The chain combines TRBV2 with TRBJ1-1, with 11 bases that match TRBD1. This CDR3 is 17 amino acids long. In germline, CDR1 is SNHLY, CDR2 FYNNEI. The V segment lost 4 bases and the J segment 3 bases; nucleotides outside the gene matches: 10. The CDR3 region is CASSGPGQGGVDTEAFF. The DNA of the CDR3 is TGTGCCAGCAGTGGCCCGGGACAGGGGGGCGTAGACACTGAAGCTTTCTTT. Together with reference TRBV2 and TRBJ1-1, the CDR3 gives the full variable domain: EPEVTQTPSHQVTQMGQEVILRCVPISNHLYFYWYRQILGQKVEFLVSFYNNEISEKSEIFDDQFSVERPDGSNFTLKIRSTKLEDSAMYFCASSGPGQGGVDTEAFFGQGTRLTVV.

The rearrangement joins TRBV6-5 to TRBJ1-2, with TRBD1 matching 10 bases. The CDR3 covers 15 residues. Trimming cost V 6 bases and J 12 bases; bases outside gene matches: 16. CDR1 is MNHEY, CDR2 SVGAGI, per germline. In DNA, the CDR3 is TGTGCCAGCAGACAGGGACAGGGGAATTATAACGGGGACACCTTC. Its protein is CASRQGQGNYNGDTF.

The chain is built from TRBV11-2 and TRBJ2-3; TRBD1 might be the D (5 bases). V dropped 5 bases and J dropped 4 bases, with 10 bases sitting between them. The CDR3 sequence is 13 residues long. Looked up from germline, CDR1 is SGHAT and CDR2 is FQNNGV. The CDR3 DNA reads TGTGCCAGCAGCCTGACAGTAGCAGATACGCAGTATTTT. As protein: CASSLTVADTQYF. The variable domain in full, completed from reference TRBV11-2 and TRBJ2-3, reads EAGVAQSPRYKIIEKRQSVAFWCNPISGHATLYWYQQILGQGPKLLIQFQNNGVVDDSQLPKDRFSAERLKGVDSTLKIQPAKLEDSAVYLCASSLTVADTQYFGPGTRLTVL.

This rearrangement joins TRBV6-5 to TRBJ1-2; D is ambiguous. The V end was cut by 6 bases, the J end by 8 bases, with 13 bases between. The length of the CDR3 is 12 residues. CDR1 and CDR2 (germline): MNHEY, SVGAGI. The CDR3, as DNA: TGTGCCAGCAGCGAGCCTGGGCGCGGCTACACCTTC. Its protein is CASSEPGRGYTF.

The chain has TRBV5-8 and TRBJ2-1, with D maybe TRBD1 (6 bases). CDR1 is SGHTS and CDR2 is YDEGEE in the germline V gene. The V end lost 2 bases, the J end lost 7 bases, and 16 bases lay between the germline ends. This CDR3 is 15 amino acids long. In nucleotides, the CDR3 is TGTGCCAGCAGCTTAGGCTCCAACAGGGTAAATGAGCAGTTCTTC. This codes for CASSLGSNRVNEQFF.

This chain uses TRBV27 with TRBJ1-1, with D perhaps matching TRBD1 (6 bases). CDR1 MNHEY and CDR2 SMNVEV come from the germline V gene (reference sequence). Trimming took 5 bases from V and 0 from J, leaving 10 bases between them. The CDR3 consists of 14 residues. The chain's CDR3 is CASSLGQMNTEAFF. In DNA, the CDR3 is TGTGCCAGCAGTCTTGGACAGATGAACACTGAAGCTTTCTTT.

V and J are TRBV24-1 and TRBJ1-1, with a tentative D call TRBD1 (6 bases). The CDR3 runs to 16 residues. Trimming removed 4 bases at V and 5 bases at J, with 19 bases between. The germline V gene encodes CDR1 KGHDR and CDR2 SFDVKD. The CDR3, as DNA: TGTGCCACCAGTGAGGGGGGGCCCGGGGGTGAGACTGAAGCTTTCTTT. Its protein is CATSEGGPGGETEAFF.

The chain couples TRBV11-1 to TRBJ1-1; 7 nucleotides align to TRBD1. This CDR3 comprises 14 residues. Trimming removed 2 bases from V and 3 bases from J; junction bases left unmatched: 3. Germline V gene data show CDR1 as SGHAT and CDR2 as FQDESV (reference sequence). This CDR3 reads CASSLLGTDTEAFF. CDR3 in DNA: TGTGCCAGCAGCTTATTGGGGACAGACACTGAAGCTTTCTTT.

This clone was observed a handful of times. The chain has TRBV18 and TRBJ1-6; D may be TRBD1 (5 bases). V shed 1 base and J shed 8 bases, with 12 bases lying between them. This CDR3 spans 15 amino acids. CDR1 is KGHSH and CDR2 is LQKENI in the germline V gene. CDR3 residues: CASSPLGPGDSPLHF. Written as DNA, the CDR3 is TGTGCCAGCTCACCACTGGGGCCAGGAGATTCACCCCTCCACTTT.

About this clone: Other DNA sequences in this sample translate to the same CDR3. CDR3 nucleotides: TGTGCCAGCAGCCCAACAGGTTACGAGCAGTACTTC. Encoded protein: CASSPTGYEQYF. The chain is built from TRBV7-9 and TRBJ2-7, with TRBD1 as a possible D gene (5 bases). V shed 5 bases and J shed 4 bases, with 9 bases lying between them. CDR3 length equals 12 residues. CDR1 and CDR2 (germline): SEHNR, FQNEAQ (reference sequence).

The chain links TRBV27 to TRBJ2-2; the match to TRBD1 covers 9 bases. CDR3 length equals 15 residues. V dropped 4 bases and J dropped 5; count of bases not matched to a gene: 5. The germline CDR1 and CDR2 sequences are MNHEY and SMNVEV (reference sequence). The CDR3 coding sequence is TGTGCCAGCAGTTCCGGGACAGGGAGAACCGGGGAGCTGTTTTTT. This gives the protein CASSSGTGRTGELFF.

The J gene is TRBJ1-1, the V gene TRBV29-1, with D possibly TRBD1 on 6 matching bases. The germline gives CDR1 SQVTM, CDR2 ANQGSEA. The CDR3 contains 14 residues. The V and J ends lost 6 bases and 4 bases respectively, with 18 bases between them. CDR3 residues: CSVVGAKSGTEAFF. The DNA of the CDR3 is TGCAGCGTGGTGGGGGCGAAATCGGGCACTGAAGCTTTCTTT. The full variable domain, in which reference TRBV29-1 and TRBJ1-1 provide the parts outside the CDR3, is SAVISQKPSRDICQRGTSLTIQCQVDSQVTMMFWYRQQPGQSLTLIATANQGSEATYESGFVIDKFPISRPNLTFSTLTVSNMSPEDSSIYLCSVVGAKSGTEAFFGQGTRLTVV.

V is TRBV6-1 and J is TRBJ1-6, with TRBD1 identical over 7 bases. The CDR3 spans 14 residues. The V gene's germline CDR1 is MNHNS and CDR2 SASEGT. J lost 8 bases, V lost 3 bases, and 4 bases had no gene match. The CDR3 DNA sequence: TGTGCCAGCAGTGAGGGGACAGCTTATTCACCCCTCCACTTT. It is translated as CASSEGTAYSPLHF.

The chain is built from TRBV5-1 and TRBJ2-5, with D maybe TRBD1 (6 bases). CDR3 size: 15 residues. The germline gives CDR1 SGHRS, CDR2 YFSETQ. V was shortened by 0 bases and J by 4 bases, with 13 bases between the two germline ends. The CDR3 is CASSLVDGRGETQYF. The CDR3, as DNA: TGCGCCAGCAGCTTGGTCGACGGCAGGGGAGAGACCCAGTACTTC.

The chain links TRBV28 to TRBJ2-3; a weak D match, TRBD1 (6 bases). The ends were cut back, 8 bases at V and 2 bases at J, with 14 bases in the middle. The CDR3 spans 14 residues. The V gene's germline CDR1 is MDHEN and CDR2 SYDVKM. CDR3 sequence reads: CASCPGHLTDTQYF. CDR3 coding DNA: TGTGCCAGCTGCCCGGGACACCTCACAGATACGCAGTATTTT.

This chain's CDR3 is CASSAKAGEQYF. CDR3 bases: TGCGCCAGCAGTGCTAAAGCGGGGGAGCAGTACTTC. The V call is TRBV10-1, the J call TRBJ2-7, with 7 bases fitting TRBD2. The CDR3 extends over 12 amino acids. Germline lookup yields CDR1 WNHNN and CDR2 SYGVQD (reference sequence). V lost 4 bases to trimming and J lost 7 bases; unmatched junction nucleotides: 4.

The chain employs TRBV19 and TRBJ2-7; TRBD1 matches at 7 bases. The V gene end was trimmed by 1 base and the J gene end by 2 bases; junction bases not matched to a gene: 2. There are 14 residues in the CDR3. Germline V gene lookup returns CDR1 LNHDA and CDR2 SQIVND (reference sequence). The DNA of the CDR3 is TGTGCCAGTAGTATAGTGGGACAGACCTACGAGCAGTACTTC. As protein: CASSIVGQTYEQYF.

This chain joins TRBV10-3 and TRBJ2-3, with a weak D call TRBD1 (5 bases). Germline V gene lookup returns CDR1 ENHRY and CDR2 SYGVKD. V was clipped by 4 bases and J by 4 bases, with 9 bases between them. This CDR3 spans 13 amino acids. DNA of the CDR3: TGTGCCATCAGTGGGCAGGGTCCAGATACGCAGTATTTT. Translating gives CAISGQGPDTQYF.

The V call is TRBV30, the J call TRBJ1-1; possibly TRBD1 for D (5 bases). The CDR3 spans 13 residues. Germline values: CDR1 GTSNPN, CDR2 SVGIG (reference sequence). The CDR3 reads CALRRGVNTEAFF. The DNA for the CDR3 is TGTGCGTTGCGAAGGGGCGTTAACACTGAAGCTTTCTTT.

The rearrangement uses TRBV29-1 and TRBJ2-1; 9 bases match TRBD1. Per germline, CDR1 SQVTM and CDR2 ANQGSEA. V shed 6 bases, J shed 6 bases, and the junction held 6 bases outside the gene matches. The length of the CDR3 is 13 residues. This CDR3 is CSVGRDRVNEQFF. The CDR3 DNA sequence: TGCAGCGTCGGCCGGGACAGGGTCAATGAGCAGTTCTTC.

The chain combines TRBV5-6 with TRBJ2-7; D remains ambiguous. V was clipped by 2 bases and J by 1 base, with 16 bases between them. The CDR3 has 16 amino acids. CDR1 and CDR2 (germline): SGHDT, YYEEEE. The CDR3 region is CASSFFVVELSYEQYF. Here the CDR3 DNA reads TGTGCCAGCAGCTTTTTTGTCGTCGAGTTGTCCTACGAGCAGTACTTC.

This chain uses TRBV24-1 with TRBJ1-2; D perhaps matches TRBD1 (5 bases). The germline V gene has CDR1 KGHDR and CDR2 SFDVKD. CDR3 length: 13 amino acids. Trimming cost V 7 bases and J 4 bases, with 12 bases left between them. Here the CDR3 reads CATSEGVGYGYTF. The CDR3 DNA is TGTGCCACCAGCGAAGGGGTGGGCTATGGCTACACCTTC.

The chain combines TRBV18 with TRBJ1-1; the match to TRBD1 covers 7 bases. Germline V gene data show CDR1 as KGHSH and CDR2 as LQKENI. The trim removed 3 bases at V and 7 bases at J, leaving 11 bases unmatched. The CDR3 sequence is 15 residues long. CDR3 coding DNA: TGTGCCAGCTCACCCCTCCCGGGACAGACCTTTGAAGCTTTCTTT. Translation gives CASSPLPGQTFEAFF. Supplemented by reference TRBV18 and TRBJ1-1, the full variable domain reads NAGVMQNPRHLVRRRGQEARLRCSPMKGHSHVYWYRQLPEEGLKFMVYLQKENIIDESGMPKERFSAEFPKEGPSILRIQQVVRGDSAAYFCASSPLPGQTFEAFFGQGTRLTVV.

The rearrangement uses TRBV19 and TRBJ1-2; TRBD1 might be the D (5 bases). V shed 6 bases and J shed 2 bases, with 10 bases lying between them. CDR1 is LNHDA, CDR2 SQIVND, per germline (reference sequence). This CDR3 contains 13 residues. CDR3 sequence: CASRMTENYGYTF. CDR3 DNA sequence: TGTGCCAGTAGGATGACAGAGAACTATGGCTACACCTTC.

This clone came up a few times. The V and J genes are TRBV19 and TRBJ2-2; maybe TRBD1 (6 bases). The germline CDR1 and CDR2 sequences are LNHDA and SQIVND (reference sequence). V was shortened by 4 bases and J by 1 base, with 7 bases between the two germline ends. The length of the CDR3 is 14 residues. The CDR3 sequence: CASSKTGNTGELFF. As DNA, the CDR3 is TGTGCCAGTAGTAAGACAGGGAACACCGGGGAGCTGTTTTTT.

This chain connects TRBV25-1 to TRBJ2-3; D is perhaps TRBD1 (6 bases). V lost 0 bases, J lost 6 bases, and 13 bases lay in between. This CDR3 is built from 15 residues. The germline V gene encodes CDR1 MGHDK and CDR2 SYGVNS. CDR3 sequence (DNA): TGTGCCAGCAGTGAATATAAGGGCAGGGGTGATACGCAGTATTTT. Its protein is CASSEYKGRGDTQYF.

V and J are TRBV3-1 (or the pseudogene TRBV3-2) and TRBJ1-6, with TRBD1 matching over 8 bases. CDR1 LGHDT and CDR2 YNNKEL come from the germline V gene (reference sequence). The CDR3 sequence is 14 residues long. V shed 1 base and J 7 bases; nucleotides not matched to a gene: 0. This chain's CDR3 is CASSQGTGNSPLHF. The CDR3 nucleotides read TGTGCCAGCAGCCAAGGGACAGGGAATTCACCCCTCCACTTT.

This clone was observed a handful of times. The chain couples TRBV7-9 to TRBJ2-6, with TRBD1 matching 10 bases. Per germline, CDR1 SEHNR and CDR2 FQNEAQ (reference sequence). The V gene end was trimmed by 6 bases and the J gene end by 1 base; junction bases not matched to a gene: 9. There are 18 residues in the CDR3. DNA for the CDR3: TGTGCCAGCAGTCCAGGATCGGGACAGGGGTCTGGGGCCAACGTCCTGACTTTC. As protein: CASSPGSGQGSGANVLTF.